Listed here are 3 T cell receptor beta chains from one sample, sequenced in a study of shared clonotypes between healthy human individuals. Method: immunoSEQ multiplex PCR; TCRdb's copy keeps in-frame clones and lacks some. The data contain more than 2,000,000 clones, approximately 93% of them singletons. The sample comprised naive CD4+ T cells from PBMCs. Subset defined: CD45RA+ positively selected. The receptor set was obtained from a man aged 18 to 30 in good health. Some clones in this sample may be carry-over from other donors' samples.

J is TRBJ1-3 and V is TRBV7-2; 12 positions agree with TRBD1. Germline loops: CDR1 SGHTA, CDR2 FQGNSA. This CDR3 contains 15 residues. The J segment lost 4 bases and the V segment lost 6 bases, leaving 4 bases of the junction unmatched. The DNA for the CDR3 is TGTGCCAGCAGGGGGACAGGGGGCAAAGGAAACACCATATATTTT. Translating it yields CASRGTGGKGNTIYF.

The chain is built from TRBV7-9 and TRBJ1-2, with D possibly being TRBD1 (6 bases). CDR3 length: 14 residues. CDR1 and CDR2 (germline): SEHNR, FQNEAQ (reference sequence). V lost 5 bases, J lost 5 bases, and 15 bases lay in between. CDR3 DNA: TGTGCCAGCAGCCCGACTGAGACAGGATATGGCTACACCTTC. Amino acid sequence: CASSPTETGYGYTF.

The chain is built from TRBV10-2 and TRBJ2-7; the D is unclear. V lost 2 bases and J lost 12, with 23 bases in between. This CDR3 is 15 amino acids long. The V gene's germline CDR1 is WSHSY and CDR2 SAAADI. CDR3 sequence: CASSEVQIRAFPRYF. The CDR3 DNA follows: TGCGCCAGCAGTGAGGTACAGATTCGCGCATTTCCTCGGTACTTC.